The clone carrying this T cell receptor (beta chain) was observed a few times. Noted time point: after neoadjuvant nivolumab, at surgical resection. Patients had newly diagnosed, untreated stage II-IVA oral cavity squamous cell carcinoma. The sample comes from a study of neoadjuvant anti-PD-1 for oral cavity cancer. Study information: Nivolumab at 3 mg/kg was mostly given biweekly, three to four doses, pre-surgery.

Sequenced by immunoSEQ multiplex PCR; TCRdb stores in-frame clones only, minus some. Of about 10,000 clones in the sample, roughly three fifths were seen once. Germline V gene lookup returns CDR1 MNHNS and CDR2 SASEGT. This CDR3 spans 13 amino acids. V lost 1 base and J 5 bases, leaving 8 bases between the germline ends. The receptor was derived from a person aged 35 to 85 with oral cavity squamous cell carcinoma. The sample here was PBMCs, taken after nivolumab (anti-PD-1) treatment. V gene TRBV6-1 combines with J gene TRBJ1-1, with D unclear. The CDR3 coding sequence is TGTGCCAGCAGTGAAGTTCGGGGTACTGAAGCTTTCTTT. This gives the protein CASSEVRGTEAFF.